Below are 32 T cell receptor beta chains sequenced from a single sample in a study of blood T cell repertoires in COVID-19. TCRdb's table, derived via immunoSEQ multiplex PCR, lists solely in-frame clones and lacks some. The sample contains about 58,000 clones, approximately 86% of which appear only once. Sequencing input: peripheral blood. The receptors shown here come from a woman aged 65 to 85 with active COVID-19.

Here the CDR3 DNA reads TGCAGCGTCCCTGGGGCAGGGGGCTTCACTGAAGCTTTCTTT. This sequence encodes CSVPGAGGFTEAFF. This chain uses TRBV29-1 with TRBJ1-1, with 8 nucleotides matching TRBD1. V lost 6 bases and J lost 4; bases outside the gene matches: 10. The germline gives CDR1 SQVTM, CDR2 ANQGSEA. CDR3 length: 14 residues.

The CDR3: CASRDLGQGYYGYTF. The CDR3 DNA follows: TGTGCCAGCAGAGACCTAGGACAGGGATACTATGGCTACACCTTC. The V and J genes are TRBV6-5 and TRBJ1-2, with 8 bases lining up with TRBD1. The CDR3 runs 15 residues. The germline V gene encodes CDR1 MNHEY and CDR2 SVGAGI. After removal of 6 bases from V and 3 bases from J, the junction contained 9 bases not matched to a gene.

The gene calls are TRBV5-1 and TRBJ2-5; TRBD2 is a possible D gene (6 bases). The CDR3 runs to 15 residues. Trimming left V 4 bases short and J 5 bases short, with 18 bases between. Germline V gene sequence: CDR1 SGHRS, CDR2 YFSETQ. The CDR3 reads CASSHGTLTRETQYF. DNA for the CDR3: TGCGCCAGCAGCCATGGGACTCTCACCCGGGAGACCCAGTACTTC.

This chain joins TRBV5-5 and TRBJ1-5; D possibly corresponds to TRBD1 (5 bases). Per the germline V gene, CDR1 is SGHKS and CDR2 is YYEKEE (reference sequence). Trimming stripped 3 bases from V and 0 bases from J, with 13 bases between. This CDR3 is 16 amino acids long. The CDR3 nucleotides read TGTGCCAGCAGCTACGCCGGGGGGGGTAGCAATCAGCCCCAGCATTTT. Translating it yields CASSYAGGGSNQPQHF. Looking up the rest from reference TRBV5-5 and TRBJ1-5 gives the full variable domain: DAGVTQSPTHLIKTRGQQVTLRCSPISGHKSVSWYQQVLGQGPQFIFQYYEKEERGRGNFPDRFSARQFPNYSSELNVNALLLGDSALYLCASSYAGGGSNQPQHFGDGTRLSIL.

Here the CDR3 reads CASSPWTSGRRETQYF. For the CDR3, the DNA is TGTGCCAGCAGCCCCTGGACTAGCGGGAGACGAGAGACCCAGTACTTC. The chain has TRBV7-2 and TRBJ2-5; 13 bases map to TRBD2. Per the germline V gene, CDR1 is SGHTA and CDR2 is FQGNSA. There are 16 residues in the CDR3. V dropped 5 bases and J dropped 4; count of bases not matched to a gene: 7.

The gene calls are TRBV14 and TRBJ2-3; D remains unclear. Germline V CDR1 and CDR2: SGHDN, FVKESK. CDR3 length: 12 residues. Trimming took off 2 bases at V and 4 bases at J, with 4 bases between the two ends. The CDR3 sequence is CASSQFADTQYF. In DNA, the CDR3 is TGTGCCAGCAGCCAATTCGCAGATACGCAGTATTTT. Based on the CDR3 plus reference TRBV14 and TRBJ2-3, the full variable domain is EAGVTQFPSHSVIEKGQTVTLRCDPISGHDNLYWYRRVMGKEIKFLLHFVKESKQDESGMPNNRFLAERTGGTYSTLKVQPAELEDSGVYFCASSQFADTQYFGPGTRLTVL.

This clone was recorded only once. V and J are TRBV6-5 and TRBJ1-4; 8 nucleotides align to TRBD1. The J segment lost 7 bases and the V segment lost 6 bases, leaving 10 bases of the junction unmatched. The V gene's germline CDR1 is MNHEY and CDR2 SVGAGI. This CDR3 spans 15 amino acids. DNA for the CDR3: TGTGCCAGCAGAGCGGGACAGGCTATAGGTGAAAAACTGTTTTTT. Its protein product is CASRAGQAIGEKLFF.

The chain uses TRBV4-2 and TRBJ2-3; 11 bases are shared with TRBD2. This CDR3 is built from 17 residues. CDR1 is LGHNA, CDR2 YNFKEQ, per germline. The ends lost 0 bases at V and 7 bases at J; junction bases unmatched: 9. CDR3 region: CASSQDPTSGNKYTQYF. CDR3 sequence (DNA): TGTGCCAGCAGCCAAGATCCGACTAGCGGGAACAAATATACGCAGTATTTT.

The CDR3, as DNA: TGTGCCAGCAGCGTAGCGGGCGGGGGAACAGGGGGCGGCCAAGAGACCCAGTACTTC. Its translation is CASSVAGGGTGGGQETQYF. The gene calls are TRBV9 and TRBJ2-5, with 9 positions matching TRBD1. The CDR3 covers 19 residues. Germline V gene sequence: CDR1 SGDLS, CDR2 YYNGEE. The trim removed 0 bases at V and 1 base at J, leaving 13 bases unmatched.

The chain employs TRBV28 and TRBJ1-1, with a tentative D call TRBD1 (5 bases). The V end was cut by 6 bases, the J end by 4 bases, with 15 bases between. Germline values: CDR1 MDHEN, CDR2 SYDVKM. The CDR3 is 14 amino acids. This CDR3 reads CASSPAGGITEAFF. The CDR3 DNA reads TGTGCCAGCAGCCCAGCGGGGGGTATCACTGAAGCTTTCTTT. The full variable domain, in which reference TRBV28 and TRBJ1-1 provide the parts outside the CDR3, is DVKVTQSSRYLVKRTGEKVFLECVQDMDHENMFWYRQDPGLGLRLIYFSYDVKMKEKGDIPEGYSVSREKKERFSLILESASTNQTSMYLCASSPAGGITEAFFGQGTRLTVV.

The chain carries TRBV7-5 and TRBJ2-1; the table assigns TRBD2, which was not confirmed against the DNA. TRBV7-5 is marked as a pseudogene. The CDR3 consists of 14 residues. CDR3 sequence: CVRESREALGEQFF. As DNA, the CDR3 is TGTGTCAGAGAGTCGCGGGAGGCCCTTGGAGAGCAGTTCTTC.

CDR3 in DNA: TGTGCCAGCAGTTACTCAAGGAGCTCCTATAATTCACCCCTCCACTTT. Amino acids: CASSYSRSSYNSPLHF. V is TRBV6-5 and J is TRBJ1-6; D gene unclear. The germline gives CDR1 MNHEY, CDR2 SVGAGI. The CDR3 runs to 16 residues. V was shortened by 0 bases and J by 0 bases, with 6 bases between the two germline ends.

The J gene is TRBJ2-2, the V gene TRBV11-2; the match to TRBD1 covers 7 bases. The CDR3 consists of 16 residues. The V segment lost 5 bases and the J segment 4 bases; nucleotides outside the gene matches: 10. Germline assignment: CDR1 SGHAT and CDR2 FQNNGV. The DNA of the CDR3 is TGTGCCAGCAGCACTCGACAGGGACCCCTCACCGGGGAGCTGTTTTTT. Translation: CASSTRQGPLTGELFF.

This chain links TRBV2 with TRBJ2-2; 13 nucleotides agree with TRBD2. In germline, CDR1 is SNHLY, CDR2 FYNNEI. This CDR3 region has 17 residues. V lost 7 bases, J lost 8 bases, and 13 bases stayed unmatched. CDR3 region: CASISDPGTSGKGELFF. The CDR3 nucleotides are TGTGCCAGCATTTCGGATCCCGGGACTAGCGGGAAGGGGGAGCTGTTTTTT.

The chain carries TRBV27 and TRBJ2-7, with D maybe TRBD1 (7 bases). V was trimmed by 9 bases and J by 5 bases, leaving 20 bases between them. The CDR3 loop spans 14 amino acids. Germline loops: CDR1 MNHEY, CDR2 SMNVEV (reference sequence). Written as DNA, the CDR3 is TGTGCCAGTCAGGGGGGAGCTTGGGGGGACGAGCAGTACTTC. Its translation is CASQGGAWGDEQYF.

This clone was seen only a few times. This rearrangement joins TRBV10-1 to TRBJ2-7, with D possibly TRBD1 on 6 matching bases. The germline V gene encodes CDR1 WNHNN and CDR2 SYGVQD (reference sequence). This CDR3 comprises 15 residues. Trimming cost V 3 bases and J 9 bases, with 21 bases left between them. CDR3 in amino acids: CASSDPQTGPQGQYF. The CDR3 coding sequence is TGCGCCAGCAGTGACCCGCAAACAGGGCCCCAGGGGCAGTACTTC.

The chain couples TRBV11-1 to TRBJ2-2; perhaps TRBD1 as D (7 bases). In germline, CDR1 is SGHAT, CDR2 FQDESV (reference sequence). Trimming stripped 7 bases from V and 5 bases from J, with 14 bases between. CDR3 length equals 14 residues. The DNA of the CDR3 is TGTGCCAGCATCAGGGGGAGGTCAACCGGGGAGCTGTTTTTT. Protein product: CASIRGRSTGELFF.

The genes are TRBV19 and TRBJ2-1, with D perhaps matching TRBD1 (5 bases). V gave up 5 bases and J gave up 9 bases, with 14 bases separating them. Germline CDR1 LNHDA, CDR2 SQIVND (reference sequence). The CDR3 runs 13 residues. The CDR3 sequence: CASSGQGRGEQFF. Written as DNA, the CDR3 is TGTGCCAGTAGTGGGCAGGGAAGGGGTGAGCAGTTCTTC.

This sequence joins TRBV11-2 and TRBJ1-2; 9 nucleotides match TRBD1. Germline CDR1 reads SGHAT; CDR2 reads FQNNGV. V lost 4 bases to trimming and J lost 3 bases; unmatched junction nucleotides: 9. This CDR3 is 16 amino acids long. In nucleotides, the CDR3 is TGTGCCAGCAGCTCCCCCCGGGACAGGGCTTACTATGGCTACACCTTC. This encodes CASSSPRDRAYYGYTF.

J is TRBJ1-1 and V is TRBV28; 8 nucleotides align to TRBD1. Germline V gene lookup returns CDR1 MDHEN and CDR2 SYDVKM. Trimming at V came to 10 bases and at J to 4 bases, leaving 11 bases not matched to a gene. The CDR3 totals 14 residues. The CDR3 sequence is CANQDRAKRTEAFF. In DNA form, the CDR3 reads TGTGCCAACCAGGACAGGGCGAAGCGCACTGAAGCTTTCTTT.

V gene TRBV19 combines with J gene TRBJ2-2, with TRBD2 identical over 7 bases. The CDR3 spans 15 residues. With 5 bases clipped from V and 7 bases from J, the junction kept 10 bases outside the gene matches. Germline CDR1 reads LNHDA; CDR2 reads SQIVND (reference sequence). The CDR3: CASSAGTTYIGELFF. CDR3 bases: TGTGCCAGTAGTGCCGGGACTACCTACATCGGGGAGCTGTTTTTT.

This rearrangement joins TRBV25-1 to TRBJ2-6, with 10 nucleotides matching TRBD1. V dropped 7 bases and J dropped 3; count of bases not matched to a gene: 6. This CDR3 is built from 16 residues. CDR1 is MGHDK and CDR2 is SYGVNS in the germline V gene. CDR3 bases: TGTGCCAGCAAACCCGGGACAGGGGTTGGGGCCAACGTCCTGACTTTC. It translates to CASKPGTGVGANVLTF.

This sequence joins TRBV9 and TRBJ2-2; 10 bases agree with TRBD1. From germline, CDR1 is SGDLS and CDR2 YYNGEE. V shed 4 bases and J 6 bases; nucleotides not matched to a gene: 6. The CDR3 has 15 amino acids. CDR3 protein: CASSLLGTGAGELFF. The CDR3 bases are TGTGCCAGCAGCCTCCTGGGGACAGGGGCCGGGGAGCTGTTTTTT.

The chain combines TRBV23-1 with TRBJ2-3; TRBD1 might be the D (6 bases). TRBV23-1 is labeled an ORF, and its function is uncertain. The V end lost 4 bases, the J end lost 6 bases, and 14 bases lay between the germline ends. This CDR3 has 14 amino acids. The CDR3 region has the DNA TGCGCCAGCAGTCTAGGACAGACTCCCGATACGCAGTATTTT. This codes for CASSLGQTPDTQYF.

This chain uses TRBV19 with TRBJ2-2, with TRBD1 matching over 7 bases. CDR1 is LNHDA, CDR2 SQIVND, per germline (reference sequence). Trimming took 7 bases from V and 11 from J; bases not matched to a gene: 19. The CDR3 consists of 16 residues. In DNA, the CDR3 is TGTGCCAGTAAGGGACAGCGCCTAAATCCACCGGGAGAGCTGTTTTTT. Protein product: CASKGQRLNPPGELFF. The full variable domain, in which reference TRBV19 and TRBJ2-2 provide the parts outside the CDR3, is DGGITQSPKYLFRKEGQNVTLSCEQNLNHDAMYWYRQDPGQGLRLIYYSQIVNDFQKGDIAEGYSVSREKKESFPLTVTSAQKNPTAFYLCASKGQRLNPPGELFFGEGSRLTVL.

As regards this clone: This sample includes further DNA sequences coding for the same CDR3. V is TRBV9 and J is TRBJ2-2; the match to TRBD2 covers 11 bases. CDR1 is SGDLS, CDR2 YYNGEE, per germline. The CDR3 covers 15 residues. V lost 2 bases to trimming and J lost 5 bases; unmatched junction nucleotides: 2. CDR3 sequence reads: CASSVLAGGTGELFF. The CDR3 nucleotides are TGTGCCAGCAGCGTCCTAGCGGGAGGTACCGGGGAGCTGTTTTTT.

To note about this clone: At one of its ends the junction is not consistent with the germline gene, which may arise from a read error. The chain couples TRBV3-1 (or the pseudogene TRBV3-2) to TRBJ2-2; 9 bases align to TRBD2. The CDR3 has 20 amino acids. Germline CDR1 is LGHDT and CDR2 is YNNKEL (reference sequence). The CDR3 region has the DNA TGTGCCAGCAGCCAAGTCGGGGTAGCGGGAGAGTTACACGAACACCGGGGAGCTGTTTTT. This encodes CASSQVGVAGELHEHRGAVF.

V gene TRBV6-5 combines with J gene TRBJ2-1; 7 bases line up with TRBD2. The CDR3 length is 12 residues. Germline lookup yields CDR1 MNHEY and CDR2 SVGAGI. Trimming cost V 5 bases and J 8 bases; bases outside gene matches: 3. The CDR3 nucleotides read TGTGCCAGCAGTACTACTAGCGATGAGCAGTTCTTC. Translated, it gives CASSTTSDEQFF.

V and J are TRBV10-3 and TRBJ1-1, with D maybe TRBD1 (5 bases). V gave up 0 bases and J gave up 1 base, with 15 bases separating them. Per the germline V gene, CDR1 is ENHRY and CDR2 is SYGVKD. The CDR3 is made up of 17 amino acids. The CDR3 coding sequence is TGTGCCATCAGTGAGTCATCTGCGGGACCGGGGAACACTGAAGCTTTCTTT. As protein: CAISESSAGPGNTEAFF.

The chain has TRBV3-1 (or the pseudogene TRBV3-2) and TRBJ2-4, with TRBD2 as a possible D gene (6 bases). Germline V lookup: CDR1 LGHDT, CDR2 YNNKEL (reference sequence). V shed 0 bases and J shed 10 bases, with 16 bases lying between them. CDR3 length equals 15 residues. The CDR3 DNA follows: TGTGCCAGCAGCCAAGAATACGGTAGCGGCCCTATTCAGTACTTC. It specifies CASSQEYGSGPIQYF.

Here the CDR3 reads CASSLDGQTGELFF. CDR3 bases: TGTGCCAGCAGCTTAGACGGACAGACCGGGGAGCTGTTTTTT. This chain uses TRBV11-3 with TRBJ2-2; D possibly corresponds to TRBD1 (6 bases). The germline CDR1 and CDR2 sequences are SGHNT and YENEEA. The V end lost 0 bases, the J end lost 5 bases, and 7 bases lay between the germline ends. This CDR3 has 14 residues.

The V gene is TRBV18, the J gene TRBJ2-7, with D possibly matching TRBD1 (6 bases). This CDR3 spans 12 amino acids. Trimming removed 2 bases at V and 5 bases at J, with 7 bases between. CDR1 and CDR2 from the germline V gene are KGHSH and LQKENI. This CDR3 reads CASSPTGNEQYF. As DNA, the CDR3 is TGTGCCAGCTCACCAACAGGGAACGAGCAGTACTTC.